This entry is about one TCR beta chain. Its antigen is as yet unknown. These data are taken from a study of vaccination and CD4 T cells after COVID-19. Study background: Convalescent donors were composed of six males and four females, of whom two were Hispanic.

The treatment was: roughly 10-day PBMC culture with coronavirus spike peptide pools or control peptides (ViraFEST assay). Cultures used some 2 million PBMCs per well, 9 to 10 IU/ml IL-2 and 8 to 10 ug/ml peptides. CDR3 length: 13 amino acids. Trimming removed 4 bases from V and 4 bases from J, with 8 bases in between. Germline CDR1 is LNHNV and CDR2 is YYDKDF (reference sequence). Scientists ran DNA taken from cultured CD4+ T cells through the Oncomine TCR Beta short-read assay for sequencing. The genomic DNA was obtained from cultured CD4+ T cells by extraction with the QIAamp micro DNA kit. TCRdb re-derived calls from the PCR reads in MiXCR, one entry per CDR3 protein. The sample contains approximately 25,000 distinct CDR3 sequences, about 56% of which appear only once.

The gene calls are TRBV15 and TRBJ1-5; D unresolved. The sequencing input was CD4+ T cells from blood, cultured in vitro. This clonotype was obtained from a human donor who had recovered from COVID-19. In DNA, the CDR3 is TGTGCCACCAGCACGGAGGGTAATCAGCCCCAGCATTTT. It specifies CATSTEGNQPQHF.